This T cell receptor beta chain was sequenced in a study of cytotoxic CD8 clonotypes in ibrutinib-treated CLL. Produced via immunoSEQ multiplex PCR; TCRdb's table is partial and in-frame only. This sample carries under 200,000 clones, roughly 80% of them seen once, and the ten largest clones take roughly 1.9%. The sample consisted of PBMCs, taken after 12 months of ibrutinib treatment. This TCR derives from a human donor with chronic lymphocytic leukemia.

CDR3 in DNA: TGCAGCATCGGCCTAGCGGGGGGGCGAGAGACCCAGTACTTC. Translation gives CSIGLAGGRETQYF. V usage is TRBV29-1 and J usage is TRBJ2-5, with 12 positions matching TRBD2. This CDR3 has 14 amino acids. Germline assignment: CDR1 SQVTM and CDR2 ANQGSEA. J gave up 4 bases and V 8 bases, and 8 bases lay outside the gene matches.